This T cell receptor beta chain derives from a study of blood T cell repertoires in COVID-19. Across the study: Sources were T cells, B-cell-depleted T cells, or PBMCs; the material itself was cDNA or gDNA.

Repertoires were generated with immunoSEQ multiplex PCR, while TCRdb's copy carries only in-frame clones and drops some. Among roughly 240,000 clones listed, roughly nine tenths were seen once. After removal of 3 bases from V and 4 bases from J, the junction contained 11 bases not matched to a gene. Germline V gene sequence: CDR1 SGDLS, CDR2 YYNGEE. There are 17 residues in the CDR3. This clone was seen just once. The TCR sequence derives from a woman aged 60-75 years who had recovered from COVID-19. This chain connects TRBV9 to TRBJ1-3; TRBD1 aligns across 9 bases. The sequenced sample was peripheral blood. CDR3 DNA: TGTGCCAGCAGCGGGGCTCCGGGACAGGGTATGGGAAACACCATATATTTT. Its translation: CASSGAPGQGMGNTIYF.